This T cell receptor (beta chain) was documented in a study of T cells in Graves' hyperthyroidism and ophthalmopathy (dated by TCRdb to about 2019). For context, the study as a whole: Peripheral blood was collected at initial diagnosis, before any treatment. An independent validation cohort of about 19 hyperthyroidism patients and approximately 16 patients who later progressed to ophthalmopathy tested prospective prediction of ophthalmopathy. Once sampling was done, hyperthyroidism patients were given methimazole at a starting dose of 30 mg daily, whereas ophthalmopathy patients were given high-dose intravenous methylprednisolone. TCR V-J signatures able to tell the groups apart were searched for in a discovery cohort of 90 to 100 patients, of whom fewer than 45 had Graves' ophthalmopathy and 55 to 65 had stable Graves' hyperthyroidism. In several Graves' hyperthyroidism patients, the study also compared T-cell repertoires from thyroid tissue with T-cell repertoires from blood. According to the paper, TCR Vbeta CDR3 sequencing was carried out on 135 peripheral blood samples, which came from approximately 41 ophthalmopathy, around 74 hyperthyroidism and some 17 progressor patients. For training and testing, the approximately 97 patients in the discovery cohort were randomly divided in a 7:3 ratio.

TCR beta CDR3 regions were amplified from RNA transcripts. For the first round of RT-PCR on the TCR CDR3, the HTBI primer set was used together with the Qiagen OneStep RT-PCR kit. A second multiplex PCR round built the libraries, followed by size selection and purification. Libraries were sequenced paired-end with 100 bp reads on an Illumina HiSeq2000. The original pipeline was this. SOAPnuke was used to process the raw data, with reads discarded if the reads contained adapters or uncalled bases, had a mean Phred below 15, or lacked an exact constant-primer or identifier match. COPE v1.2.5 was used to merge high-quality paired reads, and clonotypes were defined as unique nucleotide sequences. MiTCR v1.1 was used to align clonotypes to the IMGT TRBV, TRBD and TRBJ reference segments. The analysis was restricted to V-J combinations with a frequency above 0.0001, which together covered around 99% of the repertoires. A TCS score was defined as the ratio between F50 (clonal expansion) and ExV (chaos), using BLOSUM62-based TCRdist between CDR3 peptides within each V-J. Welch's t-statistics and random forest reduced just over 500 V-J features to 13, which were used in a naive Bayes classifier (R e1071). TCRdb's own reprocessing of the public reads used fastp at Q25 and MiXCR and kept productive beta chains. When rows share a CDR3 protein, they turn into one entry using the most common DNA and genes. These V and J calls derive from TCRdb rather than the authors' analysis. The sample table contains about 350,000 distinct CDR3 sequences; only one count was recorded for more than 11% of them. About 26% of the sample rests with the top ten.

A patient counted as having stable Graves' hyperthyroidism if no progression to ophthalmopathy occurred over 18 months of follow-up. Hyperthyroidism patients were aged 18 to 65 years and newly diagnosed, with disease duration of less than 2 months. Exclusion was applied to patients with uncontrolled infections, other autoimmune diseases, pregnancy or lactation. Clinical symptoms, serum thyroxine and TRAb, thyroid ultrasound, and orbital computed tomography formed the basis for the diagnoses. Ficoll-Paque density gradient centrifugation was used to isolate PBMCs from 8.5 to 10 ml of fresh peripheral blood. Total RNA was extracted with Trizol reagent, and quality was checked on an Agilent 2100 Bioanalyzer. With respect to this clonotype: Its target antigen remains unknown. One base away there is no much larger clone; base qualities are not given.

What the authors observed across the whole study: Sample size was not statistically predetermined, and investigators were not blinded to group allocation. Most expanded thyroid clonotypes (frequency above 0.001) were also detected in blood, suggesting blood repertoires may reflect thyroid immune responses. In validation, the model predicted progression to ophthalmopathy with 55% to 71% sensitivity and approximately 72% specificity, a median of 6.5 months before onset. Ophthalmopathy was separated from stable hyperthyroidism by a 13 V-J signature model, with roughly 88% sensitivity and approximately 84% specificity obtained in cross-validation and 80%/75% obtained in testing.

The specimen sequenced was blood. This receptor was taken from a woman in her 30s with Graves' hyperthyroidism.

The nucleotide sequence is TGTGCCAGCAGGTCCGCGACACTGAGCTCCTATAATTCACCCCTCCACTTT. It specifies CASRSATLSSYNSPLHF. Recombination connected TRBV28 to TRBJ1-6; the D gene is unclear. The CDR1 and CDR2 encoded by the germline V gene are MDHEN and SYDVKM. The CDR3 runs 17 amino acids, cysteine and phenylalanine included. Only CDR3 DNA remains: 51 bases, in frame from the first base. Cut back by 6 bases and 0 bases, the V and J ends lie 15 bases apart.